A single sample is the source of the 26 T cell receptor beta chains below, sequenced in a study of control samples from healthy donors and cancer patients. The table came from immunoSEQ multiplex PCR; TCRdb's copy has only in-frame clones and leaves some out. The table has 85,000 to 95,000 clones, almost 85% seen once. Sequenced: blood. The receptor set was obtained from a woman in her sixties in good health.

CDR3 sequence (DNA): TGTGCCAGCAGCTTAGTCGCAGGGAACTATGGCTACACCTTC. This codes for CASSLVAGNYGYTF. The rearrangement uses TRBV7-8 and TRBJ1-2, with a weak D call TRBD1 (5 bases). Deletions cut 1 base from V and 2 bases from J, with 8 bases between. CDR1 and CDR2 (germline): SGHVS, FQNEAQ. The length of the CDR3 is 14 residues. The entire variable domain, with the rest obtained from reference TRBV7-8 and TRBJ1-2, is as follows: GAGVSQSPRYKVAKRGQDVALRCDPISGHVSLFWYQQALGQGPEFLTYFQNEAQLDKSGLPSDRFFAERPEGSVSTLKIQRTQQEDSAVYLCASSLVAGNYGYTFGSGTRLTVV.

The chain uses TRBV3-1 (or the pseudogene TRBV3-2) and TRBJ1-2; TRBD1 is a possible D gene (5 bases). V dropped 1 base and J dropped 4 bases, with 22 bases sitting between them. This CDR3 has 18 amino acids. Germline CDR1 reads LGHDT; CDR2 reads YNNKEL (reference sequence). The CDR3 here is CASSQGLRGGKDSYGYTF. The CDR3 nucleotides are TGTGCCAGCAGCCAAGGGCTCCGGGGGGGAAAGGACTCCTATGGCTACACCTTC.

CDR3 in amino acids: CASSPTTNTYEQYF. CDR3 bases: TGTGCCAGCAGCCCAACGACCAACACCTACGAGCAGTACTTC. V and J are TRBV7-2 and TRBJ2-7; D unresolved. V lost 5 bases and J 2 bases, leaving 13 bases between the germline ends. Germline assignment: CDR1 SGHTA and CDR2 FQGNSA. The length of the CDR3 is 14 residues.

The chain employs TRBV7-2 and TRBJ1-2; no clear D gene. The CDR3 totals 13 residues. Deletions cut 5 bases from V and 6 bases from J, with 13 bases between. Germline V gives CDR1 SGHTA, CDR2 FQGNSA. In DNA, the CDR3 is TGTGCCAGCAGCCCCCACAGCAGGAATGGCTACACCTTC. Translating gives CASSPHSRNGYTF.

The V gene is TRBV18, the J gene TRBJ2-2; no reliable D call. Germline CDR1 is KGHSH and CDR2 is LQKENI. V lost 0 bases, J lost 7 bases, and 3 bases lay in between. This CDR3 region has 12 residues. The CDR3, as DNA: TGTGCCAGCTCACCACCGGTCGGGGAGCTGTTTTTT. Residues: CASSPPVGELFF.

This clone appeared once. The V gene is TRBV6-5, the J gene TRBJ1-1, with D uncertain. The CDR3 has 12 residues. V was shortened by 4 bases and J by 6 bases, with 9 bases between the two germline ends. Germline values: CDR1 MNHEY, CDR2 SVGAGI. The DNA of the CDR3 is TGTGCCAGCAGTTCCGTGGGCCCTGAAGCTTTCTTT. This gives the protein CASSSVGPEAFF.

This clone was observed a handful of times. This chain connects TRBV21-1 to TRBJ2-7; the DNA was not used to check the table's D call, TRBD2. TRBV21-1 is shown as a pseudogene. The CDR3 contains 12 residues. The CDR3 DNA sequence: TGTGCCAGCTCCCTAGCCTCCTACGAGCAGTACTTC. This codes for CASSLASYEQYF.

The chain employs TRBV10-2 and TRBJ2-7; 7 bases align to TRBD2. V trimming: 5 bases; J trimming: 2 bases; junction bases outside the gene matches: 3. CDR3 size: 13 residues. The germline V gene has CDR1 WSHSY and CDR2 SAAADI. The CDR3 sequence is CASSPGRAYEQYF. CDR3 nucleotide sequence: TGCGCCAGCAGTCCGGGGAGGGCCTACGAGCAGTACTTC.

The chain recombines TRBV6-5 with TRBJ1-1; no firm D call. Germline CDR1 and CDR2: MNHEY and SVGAGI. V was trimmed by 6 bases and J by 1 base, leaving 12 bases between them. This CDR3 has 14 residues. The CDR3 DNA reads as TGTGCCAGCAGGCCGAACACAAGGAACACTGAAGCTTTCTTT. Protein: CASRPNTRNTEAFF.

The J gene is TRBJ2-6, the V gene TRBV3-1 (or the pseudogene TRBV3-2); no clear D gene. The V and J ends lost 2 bases and 13 bases respectively, with 9 bases between them. CDR1 is LGHDT and CDR2 is YNNKEL in the germline V gene (reference sequence). This CDR3 region has 12 residues. CDR3 DNA sequence: TGTGCCAGCAGCCAAACAACTGAAGTCCTGACTTTC. It translates to CASSQTTEVLTF.

The CDR3 here is CASSLVGPGAQETQYF. The CDR3 DNA sequence: TGTGCCAGCAGCTTAGTTGGCCCCGGGGCGCAAGAGACCCAGTACTTC. This sequence joins TRBV7-6 and TRBJ2-5; D tentatively reads TRBD1 or TRBD2 (5 bases each). Deletions cut 1 base from V and 2 bases from J, with 14 bases between. CDR3 length: 16 residues. The germline V gene encodes CDR1 SGHVS and CDR2 FNYEAQ.

This clone was counted a few times. The gene calls are TRBV2 and TRBJ1-2; D is ambiguous. This CDR3 spans 12 amino acids. The germline CDR1 and CDR2 sequences are SNHLY and FYNNEI. Trimming removed 3 bases at V and 6 bases at J, with 8 bases between. The CDR3 loop reads CASSDSQDGYTF. The CDR3 DNA reads TGTGCCAGCAGTGATAGTCAGGATGGCTACACCTTC.

V gene TRBV3-1 (or the pseudogene TRBV3-2) combines with J gene TRBJ2-3, with 9 nucleotides matching TRBD2. Germline V gives CDR1 LGHDT, CDR2 YNNKEL (reference sequence). This CDR3 spans 18 amino acids. V shed 0 bases, J shed 3 bases, and the junction held 10 bases outside the gene matches. CDR3 amino acids: CASSQEGGSGGPTDTQYF. For the CDR3, the DNA is TGTGCCAGCAGCCAAGAGGGAGGGAGCGGGGGGCCGACAGATACGCAGTATTTT.

This clone was seen a handful of times. The CDR3 DNA is TGTGCCAGCAGCCAATTGGTCGGGGCGGCGTGCACCTTC. Amino acids: CASSQLVGAACTF. This chain uses TRBV3-1 (or the pseudogene TRBV3-2) with TRBJ1-2, with a possible D match to TRBD1 (5 bases). The germline V gene encodes CDR1 LGHDT and CDR2 YNNKEL (reference sequence). Trimming removed 2 bases from V and 13 bases from J, with 17 bases in between. This CDR3 has 13 residues.

This clone was observed once. CDR3: CASWEEGRGYGYTF. CDR3 bases: TGTGCCAGCTGGGAGGAGGGGAGGGGATATGGCTACACCTTC. The genes are TRBV6-6 and TRBJ1-2; the D gene is possibly TRBD1 (5 bases). The V end was cut by 8 bases, the J end by 5 bases, with 18 bases between. The CDR3 length is 14 residues. Germline CDR1 is MNHNY and CDR2 is SVGAGI (reference sequence).

V is TRBV2 and J is TRBJ2-3; the match to TRBD1 covers 7 bases. V trimming: 6 bases; J trimming: 0 bases; junction bases outside the gene matches: 3. The CDR3 totals 14 residues. Germline V gene data show CDR1 as SNHLY and CDR2 as FYNNEI. The CDR3 spells CASSRDRSTDTQYF. In DNA form, the CDR3 reads TGTGCCAGCAGCCGGGACAGAAGCACAGATACGCAGTATTTT.

The chain joins TRBV6-6 to TRBJ2-2; D is perhaps TRBD2 (6 bases). Germline CDR1 is MNHNY and CDR2 is SVGAGI (reference sequence). The CDR3 is 15 amino acids. V was clipped by 6 bases and J by 1 base, with 12 bases between them. CDR3 sequence (DNA): TGTGCCAGCAGAGAGATTAGCGGGAACACCGGGGAGCTGTTTTTT. This codes for CASREISGNTGELFF.

The chain links TRBV12-3 or TRBV12-4 to TRBJ1-1, with D perhaps TRBD1 (5 bases). Trimming cost V 5 bases and J 1 base, with 5 bases left between them. The CDR3 length is 12 residues. The CDR3 here is CASSGGNTEAFF. The CDR3, as DNA: TGTGCCAGCAGTGGGGGGAACACTGAAGCTTTCTTT.

CDR3 loop: CASSELFRVHEQYF. CDR3 DNA sequence: TGTGCCAGCAGTGAATTGTTTCGGGTTCACGAGCAGTACTTC. The genes are TRBV6-1 and TRBJ2-7; D gene uncertain. The CDR3 consists of 14 residues. The V end lost 2 bases, the J end lost 5 bases, and 13 bases lay between the germline ends. Germline CDR1 MNHNS, CDR2 SASEGT.

This chain joins TRBV15 and TRBJ1-4; TRBD1 agrees at 8 bases. V lost 1 base to trimming and J lost 4 bases; unmatched junction nucleotides: 2. The CDR3 runs 15 residues. Looked up from germline, CDR1 is LNHNV and CDR2 is YYDKDF (reference sequence). Here the CDR3 DNA reads TGTGCCACCAGCAGAGCGGACAGGGATAATGAAAAACTGTTTTTT. This sequence encodes CATSRADRDNEKLFF. The whole variable domain, filled in from reference TRBV15 and TRBJ1-4, reads DAMVIQNPRYQVTQFGKPVTLSCSQTLNHNVMYWYQQKSSQAPKLLFHYYDKDFNNEADTPDNFQSRRPNTSFCFLDIRSPGLGDTAMYLCATSRADRDNEKLFFGSGTQLSVL.

V usage is TRBV7-9 and J usage is TRBJ2-7; possibly TRBD2 for D (6 bases). The CDR3 runs to 13 residues. Trimming took 8 bases from V and 3 from J, leaving 14 bases between them. The V gene's germline CDR1 is SEHNR and CDR2 FQNEAQ (reference sequence). Here the CDR3 reads CASLGGIDYEQYF. For the CDR3, the DNA is TGTGCCAGCCTGGGGGGAATCGACTACGAGCAGTACTTC.

The chain is built from TRBV7-9 and TRBJ1-4, with TRBD1 matching over 10 bases. The CDR3 is 13 amino acids. The J segment lost 8 bases and the V segment lost 5 bases, leaving 2 bases of the junction unmatched. Germline V gene data show CDR1 as SEHNR and CDR2 as FQNEAQ (reference sequence). CDR3 amino acids: CASSPGQGEKLFF. The CDR3 coding sequence is TGTGCCAGCAGCCCGGGACAGGGGGAAAAACTGTTTTTT.

The chain is built from TRBV3-1 (or the pseudogene TRBV3-2) and TRBJ2-2, with unresolved D. Trimming removed 2 bases from V and 0 bases from J, with 13 bases in between. The CDR3 sequence is 17 residues long. Germline lookup yields CDR1 LGHDT and CDR2 YNNKEL (reference sequence). The CDR3: CASSQWVSLSNTGELFF. In DNA form, the CDR3 reads TGTGCCAGCAGCCAATGGGTCAGTCTTTCGAACACCGGGGAGCTGTTTTTT.

This clone was recorded at least ten times. Other DNA sequences in this specimen translate into the identical CDR3. The chain links TRBV7-2 to TRBJ2-7; D possibly corresponds to TRBD1 (6 bases). Trimming removed 3 bases at V and 3 bases at J, with 9 bases between. Germline V CDR1 and CDR2: SGHTA, FQGNSA. The CDR3 has 13 residues. The CDR3 sequence is CASSFGGSYEQYF. Written as DNA, the CDR3 is TGTGCCAGCAGCTTTGGGGGCAGCTACGAGCAGTACTTC.

This rearrangement joins TRBV5-6 to TRBJ2-5; perhaps D is TRBD1 or TRBD2 (5 bases each). The germline V gene has CDR1 SGHDT and CDR2 YYEEEE. The ends were cut back, 2 bases at V and 7 bases at J, with 15 bases in the middle. The CDR3 consists of 14 residues. CDR3 in amino acids: CASSFISDGGTQYF. The CDR3 DNA is TGTGCCAGCAGCTTTATCAGCGATGGGGGGACCCAGTACTTC.

The chain uses TRBV28 and TRBJ1-2; 7 bases map to TRBD1. With V trimmed by 6 bases and J by 3 bases, 7 bases remained unmatched. The CDR3 sequence is 14 residues long. The V gene's germline CDR1 is MDHEN and CDR2 SYDVKM. CDR3 loop: CASRQGTLYYGYTF. Written as DNA, the CDR3 is TGTGCCAGCAGACAGGGGACCTTGTACTATGGCTACACCTTC.